The 9 T cell receptor beta chains below were found in one sample sequenced in a study of T cells after yellow fever vaccination. TCRdb reprocessed the 5' RACE reads via MiXCR and lists one record per CDR3 protein. The profile covers about 94,000 distinct CDR3 sequences, with 7.5% to 10% appearing a single time and 16% taken by the ten largest. The specimen comprised CD8+ T cells not binding an NS4B(214-222) dextramer, sorted from PBMCs, sampled approximately 16 days after the first yellow fever vaccination. Receptors originate from a young man who received the YFV17D yellow fever vaccine.

The chain couples TRBV6-5 to TRBJ2-3, with D possibly matching TRBD2 (5 bases). Germline values: CDR1 MNHEY, CDR2 SVGAGI. Between the trimmed V and J ends, which lost 6 bases and 2 bases, there was a span of 18 bases. This CDR3 has 16 amino acids. The CDR3: CASRPGVSPSTDTQYF. CDR3 nucleotides: TGTGCCAGCAGGCCCGGGGTTTCCCCCTCCACAGATACGCAGTATTTT.

Many counts were recorded for this clonotype. V is TRBV7-6 and J is TRBJ2-2; possible D gene TRBD2, 5 bases. Germline values: CDR1 SGHVS, CDR2 FNYEAQ. CDR3 size: 13 residues. The germline V and J ends were trimmed by 1 base and 5 bases, with 5 bases remaining between them. CDR3 in DNA: TGTGCCAGCAGCTTAGGGGAGACCGGGGAGCTGTTTTTT. It codes for CASSLGETGELFF. Drawing the rest from reference TRBV7-6 and TRBJ2-2, the complete variable domain is GAGVSQSPRYKVTKRGQDVALRCDPISGHVSLYWYRQALGQGPEFLTYFNYEAQQDKSGLPNDRFSAERPEGSISTLTIQRTEQRDSAMYRCASSLGETGELFFGEGSRLTVL.

The chain joins TRBV5-1 to TRBJ2-7; 7 positions agree with TRBD1. This CDR3 spans 12 amino acids. V lost 5 bases and J lost 6; bases outside the gene matches: 5. The V gene's germline CDR1 is SGHRS and CDR2 YFSETQ. This CDR3 is CASSFTGVEQYF. CDR3 coding DNA: TGCGCCAGCAGTTTCACAGGGGTCGAGCAGTACTTC.

A note on this clonotype: The junction differs from germline at one of its ends, possibly a read error. The chain uses TRBV7-7 and TRBJ2-1; the D is unclear. In germline, CDR1 is SSHAT, CDR2 FNYEAQ (reference sequence). The CDR3 length is 15 residues. CDR3 sequence: CASSLTLASYNEQFF. CDR3 coding DNA: TGTGCTAGCAGCCTTACCCTTGCCTCCTACAATGAGCAGTTCTTC. The full variable domain, completed using reference TRBV7-7 and TRBJ2-1, is GAGVSQSPRYKVTKRGQDVTLRCDPISSHATLYWYQQALGQGPEFLTYFNYEAQPDKSGLPSDRFSAERPEGSISTLTIQRTEQRDSAMYRCASSLTLASYNEQFFGPGTRLTVL.

This clonotype was seen many times. The V gene is TRBV24-1, the J gene TRBJ2-7; D gene ambiguous. CDR3 length equals 11 residues. Between the trimmed V and J ends, which lost 4 bases and 4 bases, there was a span of 4 bases. CDR1 is KGHDR, CDR2 SFDVKD, per germline. In nucleotides, the CDR3 is TGTGCCACCAGTGACGGATACGAGCAGTACGTC. It translates to CATSDGYEQYV.

V gene TRBV5-1 combines with J gene TRBJ2-7, with unresolved D. V was shortened by 0 bases and J by 5 bases, with 9 bases between the two germline ends. The CDR3 runs 13 residues. Germline assignment: CDR1 SGHRS and CDR2 YFSETQ. The CDR3 region is CASSLALYNEQYF. In DNA, the CDR3 is TGCGCCAGCAGCTTGGCTTTGTATAACGAGCAGTACTTC.

The chain joins TRBV6-2 or TRBV6-3 to TRBJ1-1, with 7 bases aligning to TRBD1. The CDR3 consists of 17 residues. The J segment lost 5 bases and the V segment lost 6 bases, leaving 18 bases of the junction unmatched. Looked up from germline, CDR1 is MNHEY and CDR2 is SVGEGT. CDR3 region: CASSSLEYRGRGTEAFF. The DNA of the CDR3 is TGTGCCAGCAGCTCCTTGGAGTACAGGGGAAGGGGAACTGAAGCTTTCTTT.

The CDR3 loop reads CASSLDRPSEQFF. In nucleotides, the CDR3 is TGTGCCAGCAGCTTGGATCGTCCCTCTGAGCAGTTCTTC. The genes are TRBV5-6 and TRBJ2-1; D is unclear. This CDR3 is built from 13 residues. Germline V gene lookup returns CDR1 SGHDT and CDR2 YYEEEE. V lost 0 bases and J 9 bases, leaving 10 bases between the germline ends.

This clonotype came up a few times. The chain uses TRBV2 and TRBJ2-4; 8 nucleotides agree with TRBD1. After removal of 3 bases from V and 8 bases from J, the junction contained 6 bases not matched to a gene. The CDR3 runs 14 residues. Germline CDR1 and CDR2: SNHLY and FYNNEI. The DNA for the CDR3 is TGTGCCAGCAGTGATCCAGGGGGCGCGGACATTCAGTACTTC. It translates to CASSDPGGADIQYF. Together with reference TRBV2 and TRBJ2-4, the CDR3 gives the full variable domain: EPEVTQTPSHQVTQMGQEVILRCVPISNHLYFYWYRQILGQKVEFLVSFYNNEISEKSEIFDDQFSVERPDGSNFTLKIRSTKLEDSAMYFCASSDPGGADIQYFGAGTRLSVL.